One and the same sample provided the 32 T cell receptor beta chains below, sequenced in a study of T cell responses to AZD1222 COVID-19 vaccine. Repertoires were generated with immunoSEQ multiplex PCR, while TCRdb's copy carries only in-frame clones and drops some. The sample comprises 50,000 to 70,000 clones, approximately 85% of which are singletons, and roughly a fifth rests with the top ten. This material consisted of peripheral blood, taken on day 0 of MenACWY control vaccination. The receptors originated from an adult in good health.

The chain joins TRBV5-6 to TRBJ1-2; a possible D gene is TRBD1 (6 bases). V gave up 3 bases and J gave up 0 bases, with 9 bases separating them. The CDR3 loop spans 14 amino acids. Germline V lookup: CDR1 SGHDT, CDR2 YYEEEE. The CDR3, as DNA: TGTGCCAGCAGCTACAGGGCAGCTAACTATGGCTACACCTTC. The encoded protein is CASSYRAANYGYTF.

The V call is TRBV5-1, the J call TRBJ1-5, with D tentatively TRBD1 (6 bases). Per the germline V gene, CDR1 is SGHRS and CDR2 is YFSETQ. CDR3 size: 14 residues. V was pared by 0 bases and J by 9 bases, with 13 bases between. CDR3 loop: CASSLEGGARPQHF. CDR3 bases: TGCGCCAGCAGCTTGGAGGGGGGCGCGCGGCCCCAGCATTTT.

The chain recombines TRBV28 with TRBJ2-7, with D perhaps TRBD2 (6 bases). V was cut by 6 bases and J by 3 bases, with 18 bases left in between. Germline-derived CDR1 and CDR2 are MDHEN and SYDVKM. The CDR3 extends over 15 amino acids. CDR3 sequence reads: CASSRGKWEDYEQYF. The CDR3 coding sequence is TGTGCCAGCAGCCGGGGTAAGTGGGAGGACTACGAGCAGTACTTC.

This chain joins TRBV6-6 and TRBJ1-5, with a tentative D call TRBD1 (6 bases). The germline V gene has CDR1 MNHNY and CDR2 SVGAGI (reference sequence). This CDR3 comprises 12 residues. Between the trimmed V and J ends, which lost 11 bases and 6 bases, there was a span of 14 bases. The CDR3 loop reads CAAGTFGQPQHF. The CDR3, as DNA: TGTGCCGCAGGGACATTCGGTCAGCCCCAGCATTTT.

The chain couples TRBV28 to TRBJ1-1; no firm D call. Trimming cost V 4 bases and J 4 bases, with 10 bases left between them. The CDR3 is made up of 13 amino acids. CDR1 MDHEN and CDR2 SYDVKM come from the germline V gene. For the CDR3, the DNA is TGTGCCAGCAGTTCCGGGATATCCACTGAAGCTTTCTTT. This translates into CASSSGISTEAFF.

Only one count was recorded for this clone. This chain joins TRBV6-5 and TRBJ2-7; TRBD1 is a possible D gene (5 bases). The V gene's germline CDR1 is MNHEY and CDR2 SVGAGI. With 2 bases removed from V and 2 bases from J, the gap between germline ends came to 13 bases. CDR3 length equals 15 residues. The CDR3: CASSYGAQPPYEQYF. The CDR3 coding sequence is TGTGCCAGCAGTTACGGGGCCCAGCCTCCCTACGAGCAGTACTTC.

The V call is TRBV23-1, the J call TRBJ1-5; 9 bases are a match to TRBD1. TRBV23-1 is marked as an open reading frame, function uncertain. CDR3 size: 16 residues. V lost 5 bases and J lost 0; bases outside the gene matches: 5. The CDR3 region has the DNA TGCGCCAGCAGTTCCCGGACAGGGGATAGCAATCAGCCCCAGCATTTT. Its protein product is CASSSRTGDSNQPQHF.

This clone was seen a handful of times. The CDR3 DNA follows: TGTGCCAGCAGTGTGGGACAGGGCTATGGCTACACCTTC. It specifies CASSVGQGYGYTF. This rearrangement joins TRBV28 to TRBJ1-2; TRBD1 agrees at 9 bases. Germline loops: CDR1 MDHEN, CDR2 SYDVKM. The CDR3 is made up of 13 amino acids. J gave up 4 bases and V 5 bases, and 2 bases lay outside the gene matches.

The chain uses TRBV5-5 and TRBJ2-3, with a possible D match to TRBD1 (5 bases). CDR1 is SGHKS, CDR2 YYEKEE, per germline (reference sequence). The ends were cut back, 2 bases at V and 2 bases at J, with 6 bases in the middle. The length of the CDR3 is 13 residues. For the CDR3, the DNA is TGTGCCAGCAGCTTCAGGGACACAGATACGCAGTATTTT. Its translation is CASSFRDTDTQYF.

The gene calls are TRBV27 and TRBJ2-7; 10 nucleotides align to TRBD1. CDR3 length: 15 amino acids. V shed 6 bases, J shed 4 bases, and the junction held 9 bases outside the gene matches. Germline CDR1 reads MNHEY; CDR2 reads SMNVEV (reference sequence). CDR3 DNA: TGTGCCAGCAGCTTTAGACAGGGGGCAGTGTACGAGCAGTACTTC. Encoded protein: CASSFRQGAVYEQYF.

Concerning this clone: The same CDR3 arises from other DNA sequences in this sample as well. The chain is built from TRBV12-3 or TRBV12-4 and TRBJ2-3; D not resolved. CDR3 length: 12 residues. V lost 5 bases and J lost 1, with 4 bases in between. The CDR3 sequence: CASSPRTDTQYF. The CDR3, as DNA: TGTGCCAGCAGTCCACGCACAGATACGCAGTATTTT.

This clone has only a few counts. This chain joins TRBV21-1 and TRBJ2-7; TRBD1 is the table's D call, not checked against the DNA. TRBV21-1 is given as a pseudogene. There are 16 residues in the CDR3. In DNA, the CDR3 is TGTGCCAGCAGCGCTAATGGCCGGGACAGAATCTACGAGCAGTACTTC. This gives the protein CASSANGRDRIYEQYF.

This chain uses TRBV28 with TRBJ2-2; tentative D call: TRBD2 (6 bases). This CDR3 spans 17 amino acids. V lost 3 bases, J lost 0 bases, and 14 bases lay in between. Germline-derived CDR1 and CDR2 are MDHEN and SYDVKM. The CDR3 nucleotides read TGTGCCAGCAGTTTCTCCATTGCGGGGTCGAACACCGGGGAGCTGTTTTTT. It translates to CASSFSIAGSNTGELFF. Full variable domain (remainder filled in from reference TRBV28 and TRBJ2-2): DVKVTQSSRYLVKRTGEKVFLECVQDMDHENMFWYRQDPGLGLRLIYFSYDVKMKEKGDIPEGYSVSREKKERFSLILESASTNQTSMYLCASSFSIAGSNTGELFFGEGSRLTVL.

This clone showed up just a few times. The chain links TRBV13 to TRBJ1-1; D may be TRBD1 (6 bases). Germline CDR1 PRHDT, CDR2 FYEKMQ (reference sequence). V lost 3 bases to trimming and J lost 1 base, with 9 bases between them. This CDR3 spans 14 amino acids. The CDR3 bases are TGTGCCAGCAGCTTTGCAGGGGAGAACACTGAAGCTTTCTTT. It translates to CASSFAGENTEAFF.

This sequence joins TRBV19 and TRBJ2-6; D perhaps matches TRBD1 (6 bases). The CDR3 has 15 residues. V lost 5 bases and J 0 bases, leaving 8 bases between the germline ends. CDR1 is LNHDA and CDR2 is SQIVND in the germline V gene (reference sequence). CDR3 sequence reads: CASSVTGSGANVLTF. The CDR3 coding sequence is TGTGCCAGTAGTGTGACAGGCTCTGGGGCCAACGTCCTGACTTTC.

This chain links TRBV27 with TRBJ2-1; D may match TRBD1 or TRBD2 (5 bases each). The CDR3 contains 13 residues. Germline-derived CDR1 and CDR2 are MNHEY and SMNVEV (reference sequence). V lost 0 bases to trimming and J lost 7 bases, with 7 bases between them. The DNA of the CDR3 is TGTGCCAGCAGTTTATCTGGGGGAAATGAGCAGTTCTTC. Translation gives CASSLSGGNEQFF.

The V and J genes are TRBV29-1 and TRBJ1-1; D is unresolved. Germline CDR1 SQVTM, CDR2 ANQGSEA. The CDR3 is 12 amino acids. The V and J ends lost 5 bases and 0 bases respectively, with 7 bases between them. The CDR3 loop reads CSVLQLNTEAFF. As DNA, the CDR3 is TGCAGCGTTTTACAGTTGAACACTGAAGCTTTCTTT.

The V and J genes are TRBV21-1 and TRBJ2-1; TRBD2 is taken as the D call from the table, unchecked against the DNA. TRBV21-1 is a known pseudogene. The CDR3 has 13 residues. The CDR3 loop reads CASSTHLAGDQFF. The CDR3, as DNA: TGTGCCAGCAGCACCCATCTAGCGGGAGATCAGTTCTTC.

V and J are TRBV9 and TRBJ1-1, with unresolved D. This CDR3 is 14 amino acids long. V lost 1 base, J lost 4 bases, and 11 bases lay in between. Germline V gene data show CDR1 as SGDLS and CDR2 as YYNGEE. CDR3 DNA sequence: TGTGCCAGCAGCGTATCAGGCGTGGGCACTGAAGCTTTCTTT. Protein: CASSVSGVGTEAFF.

This clone was observed once. J is TRBJ1-6 and V is TRBV19; D is undetermined. Germline V lookup: CDR1 LNHDA, CDR2 SQIVND (reference sequence). The ends were cut back, 5 bases at V and 2 bases at J, with 7 bases in the middle. The CDR3 runs 14 residues. The chain's CDR3 is CASSHQTYNSPLHF. Written as DNA, the CDR3 is TGTGCCAGTAGTCATCAGACCTATAATTCACCCCTCCACTTT.

This chain uses TRBV7-2 with TRBJ1-5; 11 bases fit TRBD1. This CDR3 spans 16 amino acids. Germline V gene sequence: CDR1 SGHTA, CDR2 FQGNSA. The V segment lost 5 bases and the J segment 7 bases; nucleotides outside the gene matches: 10. CDR3 DNA: TGTGCCAGCAGCCCCGGGACAGGGGGTACGAGACAGCCCCAGCATTTT. It specifies CASSPGTGGTRQPQHF.

The genes are TRBV11-3 and TRBJ1-1; TRBD1 is a possible D gene (5 bases). Germline loops: CDR1 SGHNT, CDR2 YENEEA. Trimming left V 5 bases short and J 11 bases short, with 15 bases between. This CDR3 region has 12 residues. CDR3 in amino acids: CASSHPGGAAFF. The CDR3 DNA reads TGTGCCAGCAGCCACCCCGGGGGTGCGGCTTTCTTT.

CDR3 bases: TGCGCCAGCAGCTTCCAGCAAGGACAGCTGAACACTGAAGCTTTCTTT. This gives the protein CASSFQQGQLNTEAFF. The rearrangement joins TRBV5-1 to TRBJ1-1; D may be TRBD1 (6 bases). The V end lost 2 bases, the J end lost 0 bases, and 14 bases lay between the germline ends. Germline CDR1 reads SGHRS; CDR2 reads YFSETQ. CDR3 size: 16 residues. Based on the CDR3 plus reference TRBV5-1 and TRBJ1-1, the full variable domain is KAGVTQTPRYLIKTRGQQVTLSCSPISGHRSVSWYQQTPGQGLQFLFEYFSETQRNKGNFPGRFSGRQFSNSRSEMNVSTLELGDSALYLCASSFQQGQLNTEAFFGQGTRLTVV.

The chain uses TRBV6-5 and TRBJ2-7; a possible D gene is TRBD1 (5 bases). V was cut by 8 bases and J by 6 bases, with 11 bases left in between. CDR3 length: 11 residues. CDR1 is MNHEY, CDR2 SVGAGI, per germline. Here the CDR3 reads CASWGKSEQYF. In nucleotides, the CDR3 is TGTGCCAGCTGGGGCAAAAGCGAGCAGTACTTC.

The V call is TRBV29-1, the J call TRBJ2-1; no firm D call. With 5 bases removed from V and 7 bases from J, the gap between germline ends came to 12 bases. Germline CDR1 and CDR2: SQVTM and ANQGSEA. The CDR3 has 12 amino acids. The CDR3 reads CSVKVGKNEQFF. The CDR3, as DNA: TGCAGCGTTAAGGTGGGGAAGAATGAGCAGTTCTTC.

The J gene is TRBJ1-1, the V gene TRBV5-1; D is perhaps TRBD1 (6 bases). The germline gives CDR1 SGHRS, CDR2 YFSETQ. Between the trimmed V and J ends, which lost 4 bases and 0 bases, there was a span of 10 bases. The CDR3 totals 14 residues. CDR3 sequence reads: CASSEGHLNTEAFF. The DNA of the CDR3 is TGCGCCAGCAGCGAGGGACACCTGAACACTGAAGCTTTCTTT.

The chain couples TRBV7-6 to TRBJ1-5; D ambiguous. This CDR3 contains 13 residues. The V gene's germline CDR1 is SGHVS and CDR2 FNYEAQ. V was shortened by 6 bases and J by 2 bases, with 8 bases between the two germline ends. The CDR3 loop is CASSSQRNQPQHF. DNA for the CDR3: TGTGCCAGCAGTTCTCAGCGCAATCAGCCCCAGCATTTT.

This clone showed up just a few times. The rearrangement uses TRBV4-2 and TRBJ2-2; D is undetermined. The germline V gene encodes CDR1 LGHNA and CDR2 YNFKEQ. The CDR3 totals 12 residues. Trimming took 0 bases from V and 8 from J, leaving 4 bases between them. This CDR3 reads CASSQERGELFF. CDR3 sequence (DNA): TGTGCCAGCAGCCAAGAGAGAGGGGAGCTGTTTTTT.

The chain couples TRBV18 to TRBJ2-7; weak D call: TRBD2 (6 bases). The CDR3 covers 13 residues. Germline V gene data show CDR1 as KGHSH and CDR2 as LQKENI. Between the trimmed V and J ends, which lost 6 bases and 3 bases, there was a span of 12 bases. CDR3 DNA sequence: TGTGCCAGCTCTCCCGTGGGAGGCTACGAGCAGTACTTC. Its protein is CASSPVGGYEQYF.

This clone is a singleton in its sample. The gene calls are TRBV28 and TRBJ1-1; maybe TRBD1 (6 bases). The V and J ends lost 5 bases and 4 bases respectively, with 11 bases between them. The germline V gene encodes CDR1 MDHEN and CDR2 SYDVKM. This CDR3 is built from 13 residues. The CDR3, as DNA: TGTGCCAGCAGTCAGGGGTGGAGCACTGAAGCTTTCTTT. It specifies CASSQGWSTEAFF.

The chain joins TRBV6-5 to TRBJ2-3, with TRBD2 matching 9 bases. The CDR3 is 15 residues long. The germline V gene encodes CDR1 MNHEY and CDR2 SVGAGI. V shed 6 bases and J 6 bases; nucleotides not matched to a gene: 10. DNA for the CDR3: TGTGCCAGCAGGACAGCGGGAGGCCTCACGGATACGCAGTATTTT. Translating it yields CASRTAGGLTDTQYF.

This chain connects TRBV7-9 to TRBJ2-1, with 7 bases fitting TRBD2. Per the germline V gene, CDR1 is SEHNR and CDR2 is FQNEAQ (reference sequence). V was clipped by 3 bases and J by 8 bases; unmatched bases: 10. There are 15 residues in the CDR3. The CDR3 loop reads CASSLRPSGGDEQFF. The CDR3 coding sequence is TGTGCCAGCAGCTTGCGGCCTAGCGGCGGGGATGAGCAGTTCTTC.